The table lists the clone carrying this TCR beta chain with a few counts. This record belongs to a study of cytomegalovirus exposure and HLA in healthy donors. Whole-study context: About 85 million unique TCRs from HLA-typed donors were held in an early release of data.

V lost 3 bases, J lost 0 bases, and 15 bases lay in between. This CDR3 region has 17 residues. The PCR ran on 60 Vbeta and 13 Jbeta primers. Authors' processing steps: Counted up in a later analysis, unique TCR beta chains came to 60 million to 95 million, with about 9.9 million shared. The data were produced by immunoSEQ multiplex PCR, yet TCRdb's version contains in-frame clones alone and is incomplete. V and J calls and clone size are given by that table; D and trimming were obtained from the DNA. This sample yields approximately 160,000 clones, of which 82% are seen a single time; approximately 1.6% belongs to the top ten.

The chain combines TRBV23-1 with TRBJ1-5, with D maybe TRBD1 (6 bases). TRBV23-1 is designated an ORF whose function remains uncertain. The specimen was PBMCs. The clonotype originates from a male donor in good health and CMV-seronegative. CDR3 coding DNA: TGCGCCAGCAGTCATTGGCCAGGGGACTATAGCAATCAGCCCCAGCATTTT. This codes for CASSHWPGDYSNQPQHF.